The rows below give T cell receptor beta chains drawn from one sample of a study of shared clonotypes between healthy human individuals. The table came from immunoSEQ multiplex PCR; TCRdb's copy has only in-frame clones and leaves some out. The table includes around 2.5 million clones, 80% to 95% detected once. The sample was naive CD4+ T cells from PBMCs. These TCRs come from a man in his late teens or twenties in good health. Some clones in this sample may be carry-over from other donors' samples. CDR3s include the opening cysteine and the closing phenylalanine or tryptophan. A D gene is named only where the DNA matches it firmly. Clone size is given for some rows only: seen once, a few or many times, or a class if the clone is expanded.

v_call,d_call,clone_size,j_call,cdr3_nt,cdr3_aa
TRBV6-1,-,once,TRBJ2-5,TGTGCCAGCAGTGAAACCGGGGAGACCCAGTACTTC,CASSETGETQYF
TRBV5-6,-,-,TRBJ1-2,TGTGCCAGATGGTCCCAGGGTAGATATGGCTACACCTTC,CARWSQGRYGYTF
TRBV18,TRBD1,-,TRBJ1-2,TGTGCCAGCTCACCTCAGGACAGGGGCTATGGCTACACCTTC,CASSPQDRGYGYTF
TRBV4-1,-,once,TRBJ1-5,TGCGCCAGCAGCCAAGATTTGGGAGTCGGTCAGAGGGATCAGCCCCAGCATTTT,CASSQDLGVGQRDQPQHF
TRBV19,-,-,TRBJ2-5,TGTGCCAGTAGTTTGTATCTCTGGGAGACCCAGTACTTC,CASSLYLWETQYF
TRBV2,TRBD2,-,TRBJ2-5,TGTGCCAGCAGTACGACTAGCTCGGAAGAGACCCAGTACTTC,CASSTTSSEETQYF
TRBV5-1,-,-,TRBJ1-3,TGCGCCAGCAGCTTGGAAGGGTTGCACACCATATATTTT,CASSLEGLHTIYF
TRBV5-1,-,once,TRBJ2-3,TGCGCCAGCAGCGCGGGGAGCACAGATACGCAGTATTTT,CASSAGSTDTQYF
TRBV7-2,-,once,TRBJ1-3,TGTGCCAGCAGCTTAGGCCCAGGTGGAAACACCATATATTTT,CASSLGPGGNTIYF
TRBV28,TRBD2,-,TRBJ2-3,TGTGCCAGCGGGGTTAGCGGGATCCCCGATACGCAGTATTTT,CASGVSGIPDTQYF
TRBV14,-,-,TRBJ2-5,TGTGCCAGCAGCCAAGATCGAGGAGGGAGTAAGACCCAGTACTTC,CASSQDRGGSKTQYF
TRBV6-6,TRBD1,-,TRBJ1-1,TGTGCCAGCAGCACTTCTACAGGGGCGGTCACTGAAGCTTTCTTT,CASSTSTGAVTEAFF
TRBV7-3,TRBD1,-,TRBJ2-2,TGTGCCAGCAGCCCCCGACCCCGGACAGGGGCTACCGGGGAGCTGTTTTTT,CASSPRPRTGATGELFF
TRBV5-6,TRBD1,-,TRBJ2-2,TGTGCCAGCAGCTTACAGGGGACCTACACCGGGGAGCTGTTTTTT,CASSLQGTYTGELFF
TRBV7-2,TRBD2,-,TRBJ2-7,TGTGCCAGCAGCTCCCCGGGACTAGCGGGAGGCTACGAGCAGTACTTC,CASSSPGLAGGYEQYF
TRBV28,-,-,TRBJ2-7,TGTGCCAGCAGTTTCCGACCGAGCGAGCAGTACTTC,CASSFRPSEQYF
TRBV7-2,-,-,TRBJ1-2,TGTGCCAGCAGCTTAATTCGGGGGGGCTCTGGCTACACCTTC,CASSLIRGGSGYTF
TRBV30,-,-,TRBJ2-1,TGTGCCTGGATCAAATGGGGATTTGGGGCGGAGCAGTTCTTC,CAWIKWGFGAEQFF
TRBV7-2,TRBD1,few,TRBJ1-1,TGTGCCAGCAGCTCGGACAGGAGCACTGAAGCTTTCTTT,CASSSDRSTEAFF
TRBV30,-,once,TRBJ2-7,TGTGCCTGGGCTCTTGACTGGCAGGGTGTCGAGCAGTACTTC,CAWALDWQGVEQYF
TRBV11-3,-,-,TRBJ2-3,TGTGCCAGCAGCCAGAATTCGGGCACAGATACGCAGTATTTT,CASSQNSGTDTQYF
TRBV4-1,-,-,TRBJ1-5,TGCGCCAGCAGCCCGCGGAGCTATAGCAATCAGCCCCAGCATTTT,CASSPRSYSNQPQHF
TRBV5-1,-,-,TRBJ2-3,TGCGCCAGCAGCGGTGATTTTGATGCGCAGTATTTT,CASSGDFDAQYF
TRBV28,-,-,TRBJ1-1,TGTGCCAGCAGGTTTACCTGGGGCACTGAAGCTTTCTTT,CASRFTWGTEAFF
TRBV29-1,-,-,TRBJ2-7,TGCAGCGTTGAAGATCCGGGACAACGAAACCACGAGCAGTACTTC,CSVEDPGQRNHEQYF
TRBV15,-,-,TRBJ1-5,TGTGCCACCAGCAGAGACGTTAGGGGGTCAGGGGTGAATCAGCCCCAGCATTTT,CATSRDVRGSGVNQPQHF
TRBV7-7,TRBD1,-,TRBJ2-5,TGTGCCAGCAGCTGGACAGGGGGATCGGGGGAGACCCAGTACTTC,CASSWTGGSGETQYF
TRBV18,-,-,TRBJ1-2,TGTGCCAGCTCACCAGCAGGGGATGGCTACACCTTC,CASSPAGDGYTF
TRBV6-1,TRBD1,-,TRBJ2-7,TGTGCCAGCAGTGAACGAGGTCAGACAGGGAGCTCCTACGAGCAGTACTTC,CASSERGQTGSSYEQYF
TRBV7-3,TRBD2,-,TRBJ2-2,TGTGCCAGCAGCCCGGTTGGTTCGGCGGGAGGGCGGACCGGGGAGCTGTTTTTT,CASSPVGSAGGRTGELFF
TRBV7-9,-,-,TRBJ2-2,TGTGCCAGCAGCTATACACCAACCGGGGAGCTGTTTTTT,CASSYTPTGELFF
TRBV6-6,-,-,TRBJ2-1,TGTGCCAGCATCTTACGGGTGGGAGGGGGCTATGAGCAGTTCTTC,CASILRVGGGYEQFF
TRBV6-5,-,-,TRBJ2-3,TGTGCCAGCAGTTTAAATAGGAGGGGGGATACGCAGTATTTT,CASSLNRRGDTQYF
TRBV10-3,TRBD1,once,TRBJ2-3,TGTGCCATCAGTAACTGGGACAGGAGGACAGATACGCAGTATTTT,CAISNWDRRTDTQYF
TRBV10-3,TRBD2,-,TRBJ2-1,TGTGCCATCAGTTCTGGCGGGAGGGCCGATAATGAGCAGTTCTTC,CAISSGGRADNEQFF
TRBV27,-,-,TRBJ2-5,TGTGCCAGCAGTTACAGCCAGGGGACCCAGTACTTC,CASSYSQGTQYF
TRBV5-4,TRBD2,-,TRBJ2-7,TGTGCCAGCAGCTTTGAGCGGGAGGCCACCTACGAGCAGTACTTC,CASSFEREATYEQYF
TRBV27,-,-,TRBJ2-6,TGTGCCAGCAGCTTAGTGGGACAATTCTCTGGGGCCAACGTCCTGACTTTC,CASSLVGQFSGANVLTF
TRBV4-1,-,-,TRBJ2-2,TGCGCCAGCAGCCGGGCGGGGAATCTCGCCGGGGAGCTGTTTTTT,CASSRAGNLAGELFF
TRBV2,TRBD1,-,TRBJ2-5,TGTGCCAGCAGTGACTACAGGGGTGCAGAGACCCAGTACTTC,CASSDYRGAETQYF
TRBV7-2,-,-,TRBJ2-3,TGTGCCAGCAGCCCGACTAGAAGTTTGACAGATACGCAGTATTTT,CASSPTRSLTDTQYF
TRBV7-6,-,-,TRBJ1-1,TGTGCCAGCAGCCTCGGGGAGAACACTGAAGCTTTCTTT,CASSLGENTEAFF
TRBV30,-,once,TRBJ2-7,TGTGCCTGGAGTGTGAACAGCCCCTACGAGCAGTACTTC,CAWSVNSPYEQYF
TRBV28,TRBD1,once,TRBJ1-5,TGTGCCAGCACCTTAAACAGCGGGCAGGGGGGACAGCCCCAGCATTTT,CASTLNSGQGGQPQHF
TRBV28,TRBD2,-,TRBJ2-1,TGTGCCAGCAGTTCGCGGAAACCCGGACTAGCGGTATACAATGAGCAGTTCTTC,CASSSRKPGLAVYNEQFF
TRBV9,-,-,TRBJ1-3,TGTGCCAGCAGCGTTGGGACAAGTGGAAACACCATATATTTT,CASSVGTSGNTIYF
TRBV4-1,TRBD2,-,TRBJ2-7,TGCGCCAGCAGCCAAGATCTTGTCCCGGGAGGGCGCGACGAGCAGTACTTC,CASSQDLVPGGRDEQYF
TRBV7-9,TRBD2,-,TRBJ2-1,TGTGCCAGCAGGTCTAATACTAGCGGCCGGGGTATGAATGAGCAGTTCTTC,CASRSNTSGRGMNEQFF
TRBV27,-,-,TRBJ2-7,TGTGCCAGCAGGCTAACCGTAGCTAGCTACTACGAGCAGTACTTC,CASRLTVASYYEQYF
TRBV4-3,TRBD2,once,TRBJ2-1,TGCGCCAGCAGCCAAGAGTATGTACTAGCGGGAAACCATGAGCAGTTCTTC,CASSQEYVLAGNHEQFF
TRBV5-1,-,-,TRBJ1-5,TGCGCCAGCAGCTTGGAAGGAGTTGCTATCACGCCCCAGCATTTT,CASSLEGVAITPQHF
TRBV5-1,-,-,TRBJ2-1,TGCGCCAGCAGCTTGGCCCTTCCCGGCCCTGAGCAGTTCTTC,CASSLALPGPEQFF
TRBV4-3,TRBD2,once,TRBJ2-3,TGCGCCAGCAGCCTAACGGGAGGGCGCACAGATACGCAGTATTTT,CASSLTGGRTDTQYF
TRBV11-3,-,-,TRBJ2-2,TGTGCCAGCAGCTTACTGGCGGGTTCCGGGGAGCTGTTTTTT,CASSLLAGSGELFF